This TCR beta chain came from a study of OX40 agonist ivuxolimab in advanced cancers. Findings of the study overall: What antigens the expanded peripheral T cells recognized was never established. Expanded clones were, on average, more numerous in CD8+ T cells than in CD4+.

Only in-frame clones appear in the TCRdb table, and some are missing; sequencing was by immunoSEQ multiplex PCR. Found here are approximately 40,000 clones, approximately 90% of them singletons; the top ten hold over 10%. Systemic immunosuppression or a history of autoimmune disease excluded patients. Peripheral blood came from all dose cohorts at three timepoints. This clone turned up a few times. No antigen is known for it. The J segment lost 0 bases and the V segment lost 5 bases, leaving 5 bases of the junction unmatched. The CDR3 runs 15 residues. CDR1 and CDR2 from the germline V gene are MNHEY and SVGAGI.

Here the sequenced sample was CD4+ or CD8+ T cells sorted from blood, taken in a trial of the OX40 agonist ivuxolimab. J is TRBJ2-7 and V is TRBV6-5, with 9 bases that match TRBD1. This TCR came from an adult with an advanced solid tumor such as melanoma, head and neck, liver or kidney cancer. CDR3 residues: CASSRDRDNSYEQYF. The CDR3 bases are TGTGCCAGCAGTAGGGACAGGGACAACTCCTACGAGCAGTACTTC.